These T cell receptor beta chains were read from a single sample in a study of blood T cell repertoires in COVID-19. Assay: immunoSEQ multiplex PCR; the TCRdb copy retains only in-frame clones and omits some. The profile covers some 100,000 clones, with around nine tenths appearing a single time and 4.5% to 6% taken by the ten largest. Material for sequencing was peripheral blood. The source of these receptors is a man aged 65 to 85 with acute or convalescent COVID-19. Both conserved end residues are part of each CDR3. A D gene is named only where the DNA matches it firmly. Clone size is stated in some rows and not others, as once, few, many or a class when expanded.

d_gene,v_gene,abundance,j_gene,CDR3aa,CDR3nt
TRBD1,TRBV11-2,.,TRBJ2-3,CASSPGQVGGTQYF,TGTGCCAGCAGCCCGGGACAGGTCGGGGGTACGCAGTATTTT
.,TRBV7-9,few,TRBJ1-1,CASSLAPRERNTEAFF,TGTGCCAGCAGCTTAGCCCCCAGGGAAAGGAACACTGAAGCTTTCTTT
.,TRBV15,.,TRBJ1-6,CATSRGAGKGDSPLHF,TGTGCCACCAGCAGAGGGGCAGGGAAAGGGGATTCACCCCTCCACTTT
TRBD1,TRBV5-1,.,TRBJ1-4,CASSSQGADEKLFF,TGCGCCAGCAGCTCACAGGGGGCGGACGAAAAACTGTTTTTT
TRBD1,TRBV4-1,.,TRBJ1-1,CASSQEQGALNTEAFF,TGCGCCAGCAGCCAAGAACAGGGGGCCTTGAACACTGAAGCTTTCTTT
.,TRBV20-1,once,TRBJ2-1,CSASDHVQTNEQFF,TGCAGTGCTAGTGATCACGTACAGACGAATGAGCAGTTCTTC
TRBD2,TRBV5-1,.,TRBJ2-3,CASRLAGEGDTQYF,TGCGCCAGCAGACTAGCGGGGGAGGGAGATACGCAGTATTTT
TRBD1,TRBV6-5,.,TRBJ1-5,CASSPATGVQPQHF,TGTGCCAGCAGCCCAGCCACAGGGGTCCAGCCCCAGCATTTT
TRBD2,TRBV24-1,.,TRBJ2-1,CATSDFKAGGEQFF,TGTGCCACCAGTGATTTTAAGGCGGGAGGTGAGCAGTTCTTC
.,TRBV5-1,.,TRBJ2-2,CASSLTNTGELFF,TGCGCCAGCAGCTTGACAAACACCGGGGAGCTGTTTTTT
.,TRBV2,.,TRBJ2-1,CASSERLEDNEQFF,TGTGCCAGCAGTGAACGACTGGAAGATAATGAGCAGTTCTTC
.,TRBV2,.,TRBJ1-6,CASSEGPSGTPNSPLHF,TGTGCCAGCAGTGAAGGACCCTCCGGGACACCTAATTCACCCCTCCACTTT
.,TRBV14,.,TRBJ1-1,CASSQLRNTEAFF,TGTGCCAGCAGCCAACTCAGAAACACTGAAGCTTTCTTT
TRBD1,TRBV7-2,.,TRBJ2-7,CASSGWDRNEQYF,TGTGCCAGCAGCGGCTGGGACAGGAACGAGCAGTACTTC
.,TRBV7-9,.,TRBJ2-2,CASSSSSELYGELFF,TGTGCCAGCAGCTCTAGCTCCGAATTATACGGGGAGCTGTTTTTT
.,TRBV19,.,TRBJ2-3,CASSIRGISTDTQYF,TGTGCCAGTAGTATCCGCGGGATAAGCACAGATACGCAGTATTTT
.,TRBV7-8,.,TRBJ2-1,CASSLAVAENNEQFF,TGTGCCAGCAGCTTAGCCGTAGCGGAAAACAATGAGCAGTTCTTC
.,TRBV7-8,.,TRBJ1-1,CASSLVMNTEAFF,TGTGCCAGCAGCTTAGTCATGAACACTGAAGCTTTCTTT
.,TRBV5-6,.,TRBJ1-1,CASSYGQLNTEAFF,TGTGCCAGCAGCTACGGACAGTTGAACACTGAAGCTTTCTTT
TRBD2,TRBV19,.,TRBJ2-1,CASSIMAGGNEQFF,TGTGCCAGTAGTATTATGGCGGGAGGCAATGAGCAGTTCTTC
.,TRBV12-3/TRBV12-4,.,TRBJ2-1,CASSLGFGVEQFF,TGTGCCAGCAGTTTAGGTTTCGGAGTTGAGCAGTTCTTC
TRBD2,TRBV5-1,.,TRBJ2-3,CASRGGTSGTTDTQYF,TGCGCCAGCAGGGGCGGGACTAGCGGGACCACAGATACGCAGTATTTT
.,TRBV12-3/TRBV12-4,.,TRBJ1-1,CASSFSGNTEAFF,TGTGCCAGCAGTTTTTCAGGGAACACTGAAGCTTTCTTT
.,TRBV10-3,.,TRBJ2-7,CAISGADQAGYEQYF,TGTGCCATCAGTGGGGCTGACCAGGCAGGCTACGAGCAGTACTTC
TRBD1,TRBV6-5,.,TRBJ1-4,CASTTGGANEKLFF,TGTGCCAGCACTACAGGGGGCGCTAATGAAAAACTGTTTTTT
TRBD2,TRBV18,once,TRBJ2-5,CASSGLATLQETQYF,TGTGCCAGCTCAGGACTAGCGACTCTCCAAGAGACCCAGTACTTC
.,TRBV7-3,once,TRBJ2-3,CASSPLGGSSTDTQYF,TGTGCCAGCAGCCCTCTAGGCGGCTCTTCAACAGATACGCAGTATTTT
.,TRBV19,.,TRBJ2-7,CASSIGSGAYEQYF,TGTGCCAGTAGTATAGGTAGCGGTGCCTACGAGCAGTACTTC